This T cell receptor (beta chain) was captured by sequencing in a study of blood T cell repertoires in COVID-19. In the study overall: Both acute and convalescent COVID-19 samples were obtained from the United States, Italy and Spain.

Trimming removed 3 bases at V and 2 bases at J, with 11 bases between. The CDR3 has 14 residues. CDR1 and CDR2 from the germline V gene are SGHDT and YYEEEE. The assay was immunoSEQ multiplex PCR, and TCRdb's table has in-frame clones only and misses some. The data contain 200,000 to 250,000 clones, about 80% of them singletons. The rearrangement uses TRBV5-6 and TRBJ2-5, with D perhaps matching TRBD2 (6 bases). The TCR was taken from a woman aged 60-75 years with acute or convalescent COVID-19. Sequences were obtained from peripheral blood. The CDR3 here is CASSSDYGQETQYF. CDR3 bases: TGTGCCAGCAGCTCGGACTACGGGCAAGAGACCCAGTACTTC.